These T cell receptor beta chains were read from a single sample in a study of regulatory T cells in long-lasting Graves disease. TCRdb fed the multiplex PCR reads into MiXCR, producing one record per CDR3 protein. The sample lists approximately 460,000 distinct CDR3 sequences, about a sixth seen once, with around 10% in the top ten. This sample also appeared in a second study, on T cells in Graves' hyperthyroidism and ophthalmopathy.

The source material was peripheral blood mononuclear cells (PBMCs), sampled at new diagnosis, from a patient treated with antithyroid drugs. These receptors were obtained from a woman in her thirties with Graves disease. Each CDR3 is given with its conserved first and last residue.

11	TRBJ2-5	TRBV20-1	CSARDTWAQYF
12	TRBJ2-1	TRBV6-2/TRBV6-3	CASTDTYNEQFF
15	TRBJ1-1	TRBV20-1	CSARGMSGSATEAFF
13	TRBJ1-4	TRBV9	CASSVSLNEKLFF
13	TRBJ1-1	TRBV6-2/TRBV6-3	CASSYPLPSEAFF
20	TRBJ2-6	TRBV9	CASSALVGGHSQPGANVLTF
12	TRBJ2-3	TRBV2	CASALAGDTQYF
13	TRBJ2-2	TRBV29-1	CSGGGQGAGELFF
14	TRBJ1-6	TRBV20-1	CSAKTGPPHSPLHF
15	TRBJ2-7	TRBV3-1	CASSPSGTAFYEQYF
17	TRBJ2-3	TRBV30	CAWSPTQASGLRDTQYF
14	TRBJ1-5	TRBV28	CASSYSSPNQPQHF